Listed here are 15 T cell receptor beta chains from one sample, sequenced in a study of T cell repertoires in cytomegalovirus infection. TCRdb itself ran the reads through MiXCR, one entry per CDR3 protein. The sample carries some 200,000 distinct CDR3 sequences, roughly 20% recorded once. Sequenced material: PBMCs. The receptors were sampled from a human donor in good health (CMV status not recorded). Some clones in this sample may be carry-over from other donors' samples.

About this clonotype: One junction end disagrees with the germline gene, perhaps due to a read error. The chain employs TRBV7-9 and TRBJ1-1; D uncertain. The CDR3 spans 11 residues. CDR1 SEHNR and CDR2 FQNEAQ come from the germline V gene (reference sequence). Written as DNA, the CDR3 is TGTGCCAGCACCCAGAACCCTGAAGCTTTCTTT. Its protein product is CASTQNPEAFF.

Only one count was recorded for this clonotype. The chain links TRBV20-1 to TRBJ1-1; 11 bases line up with TRBD1. The germline V gene encodes CDR1 DFQATT and CDR2 SNEGSKA (reference sequence). This CDR3 comprises 16 residues. The V gene end was trimmed by 6 bases and the J gene end by 0 bases; junction bases not matched to a gene: 9. CDR3 nucleotides: TGCAGTGCGGAACCGGGACAGGGGGTTATGAACACTGAAGCTTTCTTT. Translated: CSAEPGQGVMNTEAFF.

The rearrangement uses TRBV5-1 and TRBJ2-1, with 8 bases fitting TRBD2. CDR3 length: 17 amino acids. V gave up 3 bases and J gave up 4 bases; unmatched junction bases: 12. Germline CDR1 SGHRS, CDR2 YFSETQ. In nucleotides, the CDR3 is TGCGCCAGCAGCTCCTCCCTAGCAGCGGGGGATTACAATGAGCAGTTCTTC. Translation: CASSSSLAAGDYNEQFF.

This clonotype was seen a handful of times. The chain combines TRBV7-3 with TRBJ2-1, with 12 bases aligning to TRBD2. Germline V gives CDR1 SGHTA, CDR2 FQGTGA. Unmatched junction bases numbered 6, after V lost 5 bases and J lost 7 bases. The CDR3 totals 15 residues. The CDR3 DNA sequence: TGTGCCAGCAGCCCAGGACTAGCGGGATTGAATGAGCAGTTCTTC. This sequence encodes CASSPGLAGLNEQFF.

V and J are TRBV10-3 and TRBJ2-7; TRBD2 matches at 8 bases. V lost 3 bases to trimming and J lost 7 bases; unmatched junction nucleotides: 11. Germline CDR1 and CDR2: ENHRY and SYGVKD. There are 15 residues in the CDR3. The CDR3 here is CAISDLSGRRGEQYF. In DNA, the CDR3 is TGTGCCATCAGTGATTTGAGCGGGAGACGTGGGGAGCAGTACTTC.

This clonotype has just a few counts. The chain is built from TRBV6-5 and TRBJ1-5; 8 positions match TRBD1. CDR3 length: 14 residues. The germline V gene encodes CDR1 MNHEY and CDR2 SVGAGI. Trimming removed 5 bases from V and 5 bases from J; junction bases left unmatched: 5. The chain's CDR3 is CASSSRGPHQPQHF. The CDR3 DNA is TGTGCCAGCAGTAGCAGGGGGCCCCATCAGCCCCAGCATTTT.

This clonotype was picked up a small number of times. The chain joins TRBV7-2 to TRBJ2-3; D call uncertain. The CDR3 consists of 17 residues. Germline V lookup: CDR1 SGHTA, CDR2 FQGNSA. Between the trimmed V and J ends, which lost 2 bases and 5 bases, there was a span of 20 bases. The CDR3 loop reads CASSLRFGTTLEDTQYF. As DNA, the CDR3 is TGTGCCAGCAGCTTACGGTTCGGCACCACCCTCGAAGATACGCAGTATTTT.

By share, this clonotype counts as medium-sized (0.01 to 0.1%). The chain employs TRBV7-2 and TRBJ1-1; 8 nucleotides line up with TRBD1. CDR1 and CDR2 (germline): SGHTA, FQGNSA. CDR3 length: 14 amino acids. V dropped 2 bases and J dropped 6; count of bases not matched to a gene: 5. The CDR3 is CASSLRQGAAEAFF. The CDR3 DNA is TGTGCCAGCAGCTTAAGGCAGGGGGCGGCTGAAGCTTTCTTT.

This chain joins TRBV9 and TRBJ2-5, with D uncertain. The CDR3 has 13 amino acids. Per germline, CDR1 SGDLS and CDR2 YYNGEE. V lost 1 base, J lost 5 bases, and 9 bases lay in between. CDR3 loop: CASSVTASETQYF. The CDR3 nucleotides are TGTGCCAGCAGCGTAACGGCGTCGGAGACCCAGTACTTC.

Ten or more counts support this clonotype. The chain has TRBV7-2 and TRBJ2-3; TRBD2 agrees at 8 bases. CDR3 length: 16 amino acids. With V trimmed by 5 bases and J by 7 bases, 14 bases remained unmatched. Per the germline V gene, CDR1 is SGHTA and CDR2 is FQGNSA. In DNA form, the CDR3 reads TGTGCCAGCAGCCGGTCCGAAGCGGGAGCGGGTAATACGCAGTATTTT. Translated, it gives CASSRSEAGAGNTQYF.

In this sample, this clonotype turned up a few times. This chain uses TRBV5-6 with TRBJ1-6, with TRBD1 matching over 8 bases. V gave up 5 bases and J gave up 7 bases; unmatched junction bases: 2. Germline CDR1 SGHDT, CDR2 YYEEEE. CDR3 length equals 13 residues. The CDR3 sequence is CASRHRGNSPLHF. The CDR3 DNA is TGTGCCAGCAGACACAGGGGGAATTCACCCCTCCACTTT. The full variable domain, with the rest looked up from reference TRBV5-6 and TRBJ1-6, is DAGVTQSPTHLIKTRGQQVTLRCSPKSGHDTVSWYQQALGQGPQFIFQYYEEEERQRGNFPDRFSGHQFPNYSSELNVNALLLGDSALYLCASRHRGNSPLHFGNGTRLTVT.

V gene TRBV28 combines with J gene TRBJ2-5; weak D call: TRBD2 (7 bases). The germline gives CDR1 MDHEN, CDR2 SYDVKM. Trimming pared 4 bases from V and 1 base from J, leaving 10 bases between. This CDR3 is 14 amino acids long. As DNA, the CDR3 is TGTGCCAGCAGTTCCGGGGGGCGCCAAGAGACCCAGTACTTC. Translated: CASSSGGRQETQYF.

The chain carries TRBV7-3 and TRBJ2-2, with 7 bases fitting TRBD2. Germline V gives CDR1 SGHTA, CDR2 FQGTGA. The trim removed 8 bases at V and 1 base at J, leaving 4 bases unmatched. The CDR3 length is 14 residues. The CDR3 nucleotides are TGTGCCAGCTCGGCTAGCGGGAACACCGGGGAGCTGTTTTTT. As protein: CASSASGNTGELFF.

V is TRBV7-8 and J is TRBJ2-1, with 9 bases matching TRBD2. With V trimmed by 5 bases and J by 10 bases, 12 bases remained unmatched. The germline V gene has CDR1 SGHVS and CDR2 FQNEAQ. The CDR3 totals 15 residues. The CDR3 DNA is TGTGCCAGCAGCCCGCTACTGCGGGAGGGCCGAGAGCAGTTCTTC. Encoded protein: CASSPLLREGREQFF.

V and J are TRBV28 and TRBJ2-7; 9 positions match TRBD2. Germline CDR1 MDHEN, CDR2 SYDVKM. V dropped 6 bases and J dropped 6; count of bases not matched to a gene: 3. The CDR3 length is 12 residues. CDR3 sequence (DNA): TGTGCCAGCAGGACTAGCGGCTCCGAGCAGTACTTC. Translation: CASRTSGSEQYF.